Detailed here is one TCR beta chain. Its specificity is not known. This entry comes from a study of blood T cells in healthy people across ages. A second PCR of roughly 7 to 11 cycles used a sample-barcoded 5' primer and a J-beta primer mix. A tag from a template-switch adaptor with 12 random nucleotides marked each cDNA molecule. TCRdb recomputed calls from the 5' RACE reads with MiXCR, one row per CDR3 protein. Of some 920,000 distinct CDR3 sequences in the sample, roughly half were seen once. The CDR3 is made up of 15 amino acids. Points from the study as a whole: Naive and antigen-experienced cells were not separated, limiting conclusive comparison. When set beside aged donors, long-lived donors presented more naive CD4+ cells and higher diversity.

The chain is built from TRBV21-1 and TRBJ1-2. TRBV21-1 is a documented pseudogene. The specimen sequenced was blood. The sequence was obtained from a woman aged 55-75 years in good health. The CDR3 nucleotides are TGTGCCAGCACCTACCGGGGCCCTTTCTCGGAGGGCTACACCTTC. It codes for CASTYRGPFSEGYTF.